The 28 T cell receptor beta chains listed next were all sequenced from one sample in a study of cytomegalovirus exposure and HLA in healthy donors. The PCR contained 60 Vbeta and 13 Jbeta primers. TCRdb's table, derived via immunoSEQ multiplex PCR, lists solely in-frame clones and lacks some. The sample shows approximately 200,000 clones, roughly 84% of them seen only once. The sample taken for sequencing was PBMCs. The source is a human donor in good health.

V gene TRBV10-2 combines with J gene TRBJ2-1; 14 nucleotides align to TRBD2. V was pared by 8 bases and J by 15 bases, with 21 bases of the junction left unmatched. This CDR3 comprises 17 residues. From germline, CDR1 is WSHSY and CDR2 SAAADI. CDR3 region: CASRGTGRLAGGSRGFF. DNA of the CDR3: TGCGCCAGCCGCGGGACAGGGAGACTAGCGGGAGGGTCAAGGGGGTTCTTC.

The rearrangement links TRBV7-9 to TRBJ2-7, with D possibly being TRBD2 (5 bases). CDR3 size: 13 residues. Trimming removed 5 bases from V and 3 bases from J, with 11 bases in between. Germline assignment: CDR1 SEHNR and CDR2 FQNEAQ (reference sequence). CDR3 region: CASSQTRDYEQYF. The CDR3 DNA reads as TGTGCCAGCAGCCAAACTAGGGACTACGAGCAGTACTTC.

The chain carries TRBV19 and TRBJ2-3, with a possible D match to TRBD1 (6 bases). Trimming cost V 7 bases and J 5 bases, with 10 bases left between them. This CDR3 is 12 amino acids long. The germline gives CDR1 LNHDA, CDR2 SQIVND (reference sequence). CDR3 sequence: CASTRGGDTQYF. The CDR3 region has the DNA TGTGCCAGTACCCGAGGGGGAGATACGCAGTATTTT.

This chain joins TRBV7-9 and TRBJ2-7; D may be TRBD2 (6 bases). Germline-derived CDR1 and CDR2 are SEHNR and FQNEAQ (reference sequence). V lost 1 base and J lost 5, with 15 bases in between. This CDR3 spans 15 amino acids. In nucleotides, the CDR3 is TGTGCCAGCAGCTTAGACGGGAGAAGCTTCGACGAGCAGTACTTC. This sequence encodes CASSLDGRSFDEQYF.

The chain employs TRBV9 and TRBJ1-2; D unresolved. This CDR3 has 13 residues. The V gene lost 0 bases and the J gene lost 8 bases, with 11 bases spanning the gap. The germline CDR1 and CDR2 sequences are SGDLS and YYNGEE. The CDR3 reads CASSVGGFGGYTF. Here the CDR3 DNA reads TGTGCCAGCAGCGTAGGAGGGTTCGGCGGCTACACCTTC.

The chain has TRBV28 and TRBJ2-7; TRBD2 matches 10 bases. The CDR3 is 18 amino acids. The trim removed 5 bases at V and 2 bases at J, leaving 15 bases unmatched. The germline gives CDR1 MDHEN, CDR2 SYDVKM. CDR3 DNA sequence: TGTGCCAGCAGTCCCCCCTCCGATTGGACTAGCGGACCCTACGAGCAGTACTTC. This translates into CASSPPSDWTSGPYEQYF.

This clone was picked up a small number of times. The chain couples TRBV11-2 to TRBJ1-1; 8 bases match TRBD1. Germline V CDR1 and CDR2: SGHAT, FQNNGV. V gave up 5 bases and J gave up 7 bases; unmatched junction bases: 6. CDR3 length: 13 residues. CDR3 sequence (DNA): TGTGCCAGCAGCCCCTGGACAGGGCATGAAGCTTTCTTT. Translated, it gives CASSPWTGHEAFF.

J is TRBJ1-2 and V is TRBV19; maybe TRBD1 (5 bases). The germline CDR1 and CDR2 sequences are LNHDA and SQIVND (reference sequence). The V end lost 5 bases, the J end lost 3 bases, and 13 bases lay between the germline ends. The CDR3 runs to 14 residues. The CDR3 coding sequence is TGTGCCAGTAGTGCCCTAGGGGCCGACTATGGCTACACCTTC. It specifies CASSALGADYGYTF.

CDR3 loop: CASSFDSIQETQYF. The CDR3 bases are TGTGCCAGCAGCTTCGACAGTATCCAAGAGACCCAGTACTTC. The chain links TRBV7-2 to TRBJ2-5, with a weak D call TRBD1 (5 bases). The germline V gene has CDR1 SGHTA and CDR2 FQGNSA. This CDR3 comprises 14 residues. The V and J ends lost 3 bases and 1 base respectively, with 9 bases between them.

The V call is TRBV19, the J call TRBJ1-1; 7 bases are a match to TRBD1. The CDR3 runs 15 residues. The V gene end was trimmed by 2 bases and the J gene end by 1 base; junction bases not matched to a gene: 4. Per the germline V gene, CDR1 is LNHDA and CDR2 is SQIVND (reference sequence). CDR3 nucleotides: TGTGCCAGTAGTATATTGGGACAGCGGAACACTGAAGCTTTCTTT. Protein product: CASSILGQRNTEAFF. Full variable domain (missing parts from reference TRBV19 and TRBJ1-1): DGGITQSPKYLFRKEGQNVTLSCEQNLNHDAMYWYRQDPGQGLRLIYYSQIVNDFQKGDIAEGYSVSREKKESFPLTVTSAQKNPTAFYLCASSILGQRNTEAFFGQGTRLTVV.

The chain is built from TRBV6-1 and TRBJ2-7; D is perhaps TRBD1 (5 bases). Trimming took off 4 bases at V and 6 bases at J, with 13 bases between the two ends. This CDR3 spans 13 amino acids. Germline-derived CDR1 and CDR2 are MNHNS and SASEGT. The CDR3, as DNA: TGTGCCAGCAGTGGCAGGGTTAATGGCGAGCAGTACTTC. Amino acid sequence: CASSGRVNGEQYF.

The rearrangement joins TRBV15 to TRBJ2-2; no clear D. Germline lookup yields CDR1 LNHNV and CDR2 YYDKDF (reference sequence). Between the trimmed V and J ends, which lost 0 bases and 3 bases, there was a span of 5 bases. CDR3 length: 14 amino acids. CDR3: CATSREIDTGELFF. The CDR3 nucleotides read TGTGCCACCAGCAGAGAAATAGACACCGGGGAGCTGTTTTTT.

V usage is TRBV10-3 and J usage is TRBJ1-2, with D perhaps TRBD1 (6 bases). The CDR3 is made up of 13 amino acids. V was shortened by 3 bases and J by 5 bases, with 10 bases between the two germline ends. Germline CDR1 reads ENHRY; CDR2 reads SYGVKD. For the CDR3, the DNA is TGTGCCATCAGTGAATGGCAGGGGTATGGCTACACCTTC. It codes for CAISEWQGYGYTF.

The CDR3 bases are TGTGCCATCAGCACTAGAGAGGGTCACTATGGCTACACCTTC. This gives the protein CAISTREGHYGYTF. V usage is TRBV10-3 and J usage is TRBJ1-2; no firm D call. CDR1 is ENHRY and CDR2 is SYGVKD in the germline V gene. Trimming removed 6 bases at V and 3 bases at J, with 14 bases between. CDR3 length: 14 amino acids.

CDR3: CASSLAGGTSGRWFHGYTF. Written as DNA, the CDR3 is TGTGCCAGCAGCTTAGCGGGGGGGACCTCCGGGAGGTGGTTCCATGGCTACACCTTC. The chain links TRBV7-9 to TRBJ1-2, with a possible D match to TRBD1 (5 bases). CDR1 and CDR2 (germline): SEHNR, FQNEAQ (reference sequence). The CDR3 extends over 19 amino acids. The V and J ends lost 0 bases and 6 bases respectively, with 26 bases between them.

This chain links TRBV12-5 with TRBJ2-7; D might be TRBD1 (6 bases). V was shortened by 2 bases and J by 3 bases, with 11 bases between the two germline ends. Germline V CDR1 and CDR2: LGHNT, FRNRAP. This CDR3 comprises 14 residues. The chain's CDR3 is CASGLIGTIYEQYF. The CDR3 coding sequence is TGTGCTAGTGGTTTGATCGGGACAATCTACGAGCAGTACTTC.

CDR3 coding DNA: TGTGCCAGCAGCTACCGACAGGGATACGAGCAGTACTTC. Encoded protein: CASSYRQGYEQYF. The chain employs TRBV7-6 and TRBJ2-7; 7 positions match TRBD1. V lost 4 bases and J lost 4; bases outside the gene matches: 4. CDR1 is SGHVS and CDR2 is FNYEAQ in the germline V gene. The CDR3 extends over 13 amino acids.

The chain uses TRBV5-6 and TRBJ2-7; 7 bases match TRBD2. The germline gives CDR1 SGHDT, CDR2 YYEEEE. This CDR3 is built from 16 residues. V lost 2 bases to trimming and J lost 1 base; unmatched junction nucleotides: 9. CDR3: CASSFRSGGKSYEQYF. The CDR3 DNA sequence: TGTGCCAGCAGCTTCCGATCGGGAGGCAAGTCCTACGAGCAGTACTTC. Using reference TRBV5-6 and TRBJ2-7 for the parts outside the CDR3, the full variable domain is DAGVTQSPTHLIKTRGQQVTLRCSPKSGHDTVSWYQQALGQGPQFIFQYYEEEERQRGNFPDRFSGHQFPNYSSELNVNALLLGDSALYLCASSFRSGGKSYEQYFGPGTRLTVT.

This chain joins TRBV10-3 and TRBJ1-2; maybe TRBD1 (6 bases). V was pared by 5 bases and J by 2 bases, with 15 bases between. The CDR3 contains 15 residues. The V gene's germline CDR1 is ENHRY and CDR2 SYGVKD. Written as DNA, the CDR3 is TGTGCCATCAGTAGTAGGACAGCTATCAACTATGGCTACACCTTC. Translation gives CAISSRTAINYGYTF.

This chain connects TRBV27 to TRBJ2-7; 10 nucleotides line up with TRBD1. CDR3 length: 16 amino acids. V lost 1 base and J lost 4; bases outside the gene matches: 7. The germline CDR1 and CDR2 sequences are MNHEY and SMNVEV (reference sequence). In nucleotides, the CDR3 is TGTGCCAGCAGTTTATTCTCCGGGACAGGGGCATACGAGCAGTACTTC. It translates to CASSLFSGTGAYEQYF.

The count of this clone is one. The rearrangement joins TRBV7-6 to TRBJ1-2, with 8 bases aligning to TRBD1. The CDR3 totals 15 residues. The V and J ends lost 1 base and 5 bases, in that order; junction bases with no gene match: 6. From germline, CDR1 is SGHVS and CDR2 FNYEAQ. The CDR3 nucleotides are TGTGCCAGCAGCTTAGGGGACAGGTACCCTTATGGCTACACCTTC. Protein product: CASSLGDRYPYGYTF.

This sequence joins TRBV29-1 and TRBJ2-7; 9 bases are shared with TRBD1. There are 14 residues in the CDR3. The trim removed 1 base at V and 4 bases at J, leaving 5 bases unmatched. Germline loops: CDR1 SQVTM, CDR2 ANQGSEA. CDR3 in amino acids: CSVEAGQGLYEQYF. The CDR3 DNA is TGCAGCGTTGAAGCGGGACAGGGACTATACGAGCAGTACTTC.

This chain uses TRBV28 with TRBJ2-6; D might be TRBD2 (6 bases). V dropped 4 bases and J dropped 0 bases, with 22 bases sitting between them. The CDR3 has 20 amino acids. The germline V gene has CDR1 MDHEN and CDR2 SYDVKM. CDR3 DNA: TGTGCCAGCAGTTCCCCCCCCCAGACAGCGGACTACTCTGGGGCCAACGTCCTGACTTTC. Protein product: CASSSPPQTADYSGANVLTF.

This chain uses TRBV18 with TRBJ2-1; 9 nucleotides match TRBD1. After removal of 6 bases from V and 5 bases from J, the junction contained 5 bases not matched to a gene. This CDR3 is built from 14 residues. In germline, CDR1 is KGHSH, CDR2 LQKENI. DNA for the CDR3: TGTGCCAGCTCCCGGACAGGGGCGGACAATGAGCAGTTCTTC. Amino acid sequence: CASSRTGADNEQFF.

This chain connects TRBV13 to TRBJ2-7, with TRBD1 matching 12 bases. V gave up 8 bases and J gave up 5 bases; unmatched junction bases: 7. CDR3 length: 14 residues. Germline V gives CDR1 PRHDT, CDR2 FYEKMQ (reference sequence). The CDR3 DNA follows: TGTGCCAGCGGCATGGGGACAGGGGGCCACGAGCAGTACTTC. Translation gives CASGMGTGGHEQYF.

CDR3 in amino acids: CASSLSHEQFF. The CDR3 region has the DNA TGTGCCAGCAGCTTAAGCCATGAGCAGTTCTTC. This chain joins TRBV11-2 and TRBJ2-1; D is unresolved. The V gene lost 2 bases and the J gene lost 8 bases, with 4 bases spanning the gap. Germline V gene data show CDR1 as SGHAT and CDR2 as FQNNGV. The CDR3 has 11 residues.

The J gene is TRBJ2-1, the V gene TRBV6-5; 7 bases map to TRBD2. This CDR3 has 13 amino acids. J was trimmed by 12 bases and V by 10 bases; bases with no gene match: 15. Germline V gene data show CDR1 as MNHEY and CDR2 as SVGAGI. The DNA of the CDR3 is TGTGCCACACAAAACCGGCTAGCGGAAATGCAGTTCTTC. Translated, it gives CATQNRLAEMQFF.

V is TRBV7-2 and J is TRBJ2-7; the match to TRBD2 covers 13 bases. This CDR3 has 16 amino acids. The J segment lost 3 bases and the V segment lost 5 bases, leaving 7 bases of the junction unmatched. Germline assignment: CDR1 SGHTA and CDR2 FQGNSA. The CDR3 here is CASSPWTSGRIYEQYF. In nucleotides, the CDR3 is TGTGCCAGCAGCCCCTGGACTAGCGGGAGAATCTACGAGCAGTACTTC.